This is a list of T cell receptor beta chains from one sample in a study of OX40 agonist ivuxolimab in advanced cancers. Sequencing used immunoSEQ multiplex PCR; TCRdb keeps in-frame clones, though not all of them. The table lists 80,000 to 95,000 clones, approximately 86% of them singletons, with 2% in the top ten. The sample here was CD4+ or CD8+ T cells sorted from blood, taken in a trial of the OX40 agonist ivuxolimab. Receptors were obtained from an adult with an advanced solid tumor such as melanoma, head and neck, liver or kidney cancer. Each CDR3 is given without its conserved first and last residue. The size entry is marked missing in some rows and otherwise reads once, few, many or a size class.

J gene | V gene | clone size | CDR3 protein
TRBJ2-1 | TRBV19 | NA | ASRAGVNNEQF
TRBJ1-6 | TRBV7-7 | NA | ASSLLDNSPLH
TRBJ1-1 | TRBV28 | NA | ASSSRTGYVDTEAF
TRBJ2-3 | TRBV4-3 | NA | ASSLGTGNLDTQY
TRBJ2-7 | TRBV6-6 | few | ASSYKVRGHEQY
TRBJ2-2 | TRBV21-1 | NA | ASSPGREPGELF
TRBJ2-1 | TRBV19 | NA | ASRPSDTRSYNEQF
TRBJ1-2 | TRBV6-1 | NA | ASTGRVPPGGYT
TRBJ2-5 | TRBV9 | NA | ASSVEEGRETQY
TRBJ2-1 | TRBV7-3 | NA | ASSLERNEQF
TRBJ1-2 | TRBV7-9 | few | ASSPIQIRGYT
TRBJ1-6 | TRBV7-2 | NA | ASSLGVPWTDSPLH
TRBJ1-4 | TRBV7-2 | NA | ASTLTRGGEKLF
TRBJ1-4 | TRBV7-9 | NA | ASSFGERKLF
TRBJ1-2 | TRBV7-2 | NA | ASSEQSGYT
TRBJ2-2 | TRBV7-2 | NA | ASSLEAGGGELF
TRBJ2-7 | TRBV30 | NA | AWGRDTLSYEQY
TRBJ2-5 | TRBV7-9 | NA | ASSWYQETQY
TRBJ2-7 | TRBV7-2 | NA | ASSSGFHEQY
TRBJ1-3 | TRBV9 | NA | ASSVEGGAPTGNTIY
TRBJ1-2 | TRBV2 | NA | ASSMDGNYGYT
TRBJ2-1 | TRBV29-1 | NA | SVSQGYTRGEQF
TRBJ1-5 | TRBV12-2 | NA | ASRLALHSNQPQH
TRBJ1-1 | TRBV19 | NA | ASSMGGGRNTEAF
TRBJ1-5 | TRBV4-1 | NA | ASSPGAQGYSNQPQH
TRBJ1-2 | TRBV19 | NA | ASSVQGSINYGYT
TRBJ2-5 | TRBV5-1 | NA | ASSLEVVAGGTQY
TRBJ1-3 | TRBV9 | NA | ASSFTGNSGNTIY
TRBJ2-5 | TRBV4-1 | NA | ASSPLGLAGGTQETQY
TRBJ2-1 | TRBV9 | NA | ASSVIRGSQF
TRBJ2-1 | TRBV5-8 | NA | ASSYEDEQF
TRBJ2-3 | TRBV7-9 | NA | ASSPGGAYTDTQY
TRBJ2-2 | TRBV7-9 | NA | ASSLNGAGDGELF
TRBJ2-7 | TRBV5-4 | NA | ASSLNAGTYEQY
TRBJ2-7 | TRBV11-2 | NA | ASSLLRDRGRTVYEQY
TRBJ2-5 | TRBV30 | NA | AWSATRVETQY
TRBJ2-1 | TRBV7-2 | NA | ASSPGLAGGANEQF
TRBJ2-5 | TRBV15 | NA | ATSPGLAGGIIETQY
TRBJ1-1 | TRBV6-6 | NA | TSKRGRGNTEAF
TRBJ2-1 | TRBV6-1 | NA | ASSEVRYNEQF
TRBJ2-7 | TRBV19 | NA | ASRPEGTSSYEQY
TRBJ2-1 | TRBV29-1 | NA | SASSTGSYNEQF
TRBJ2-3 | TRBV18 | NA | ASSSDREITDTQY